This T cell receptor beta chain was retrieved from a study of cytomegalovirus exposure and HLA in healthy donors. Study information: In an earlier analysis, approximately 120 million unique TCR beta sequences were found from about 179 million T cells.

Study results and caveats: Association of 16,951 TCR beta sequences with HLA alleles was found at 0.05 false discovery rate in a later analysis.

Germline trimming cut 6 bases from V and 4 bases from J; bases unmatched to any gene: 8. This CDR3 has 14 residues. Germline V gene data show CDR1 as SEHNR and CDR2 as FQNEAQ (reference sequence). PCR primers comprised 60 Vbeta and 13 Jbeta primers. Profiled with immunoSEQ multiplex PCR; TCRdb holds only in-frame clones, not every one. The profile covers about 110,000 clones, with 15% appearing a single time and over 1.5% taken by the ten largest. Concerning this clone: Antigen specificity is unknown.

Healthy individuals who donated bone marrow served as the donors. Sequenced: PBMCs. The TCR was taken from a woman aged 18-29 years in good health and CMV-seronegative. The chain links TRBV7-9 to TRBJ1-1; TRBD1 matches 7 bases. CDR3 protein: CASSSISGGTEAFF. CDR3 bases: TGTGCCAGCAGTTCGATATCAGGGGGCACTGAAGCTTTCTTT.